A selection of T cell receptor beta chains follows, all from one sample in a study of cytomegalovirus exposure and HLA in healthy donors. Here immunoSEQ multiplex PCR was the method, and the copy in TCRdb shows in-frame clones only, minus some. The table lists roughly 180,000 clones, 80% to 90% of them singletons. The sequenced material came from PBMCs. The receptors shown here come from a male donor in good health and CMV-seronegative. CDR3s include the opening cysteine and the closing phenylalanine or tryptophan. Fields, in order: J gene, CDR3 length, V gene, CDR3 protein.

>TRBJ2-7|19|TRBV4-2
CASSQDLGLAGVGSYEQYF
>TRBJ2-2|17|TRBV5-1
CASSLQPGLLNTGELFF
>TRBJ2-7|15|TRBV5-6
CASSSPSEGRYEQYF
>TRBJ1-4|15|TRBV7-8
CASSLGRGLGEKLFF
>TRBJ2-4|13|TRBV10-1
CASTHLAKNIQYF
>TRBJ2-3|19|TRBV5-6
CASSSPGLAADPITDTQYF
>TRBJ2-7|15|TRBV13
CASTPHPGQGYEQYF
>TRBJ2-7|16|TRBV5-4
CASSWGLAGSTYEQYF
>TRBJ1-4|14|TRBV2
CASSLQGVDEKLFF
>TRBJ2-3|18|TRBV7-6
CASSLLTFRQVRPDTQYF
>TRBJ2-7|21|TRBV27
CASSSQSPEWTQFRGGYEQYF
>TRBJ1-1|15|TRBV4-1
CASSQGGGFNTEAFF
>TRBJ2-7|13|TRBV10-3
CAIRSSGSLEQYF
>TRBJ1-2|16|TRBV30
CAWSVHGAGAGYGYTF
>TRBJ1-6|16|TRBV5-1
CASSYSVSSYNSPLHF
>TRBJ2-7|17|TRBV28
CASSQPGLAGTLLEQYF
>TRBJ1-2|15|TRBV5-1
CASSSGTEINYGYTF
>TRBJ1-5|15|TRBV6-1
CASRGGDRDSQPQHF